This T cell receptor beta chain is from a study of response to subunit inactivated influenza vaccine. Overall study findings and caveats: Authors suggested each seasonal flu vaccination may recruit only limited numbers of new T cells.

There are many counts of this clonotype. The antigen remains unidentified. CDR1 SGHVS and CDR2 FQNEAQ come from the germline V gene. The V and J ends lost 5 bases and 10 bases, in that order; junction bases with no gene match: 19. The CDR3 loop spans 17 amino acids. TCRdb analysed the RT-PCR reads with MiXCR anew, one entry per CDR3 protein. The table has about 180,000 distinct CDR3 sequences, approximately 8.7% seen once. Sequencing was performed on non-naive T cells sorted from PBMCs, taken on the day of vaccination. V and J are TRBV7-8 and TRBJ2-1; the match to TRBD2 covers 8 bases. The receptor was isolated from a man aged 45-65 years who received an inactivated influenza vaccine. CDR3 DNA: TGTGCCAGCAGCCAACCTCGTGCCGGGAGGGCCTCTAGAGAGCAGTTCTTC. Amino acid sequence: CASSQPRAGRASREQFF. Filled out from reference TRBV7-8 and TRBJ2-1, the complete variable domain reads GAGVSQSPRYKVAKRGQDVALRCDPISGHVSLFWYQQALGQGPEFLTYFQNEAQLDKSGLPSDRFFAERPEGSVSTLKIQRTQQEDSAVYLCASSQPRAGRASREQFFGPGTRLTVL.